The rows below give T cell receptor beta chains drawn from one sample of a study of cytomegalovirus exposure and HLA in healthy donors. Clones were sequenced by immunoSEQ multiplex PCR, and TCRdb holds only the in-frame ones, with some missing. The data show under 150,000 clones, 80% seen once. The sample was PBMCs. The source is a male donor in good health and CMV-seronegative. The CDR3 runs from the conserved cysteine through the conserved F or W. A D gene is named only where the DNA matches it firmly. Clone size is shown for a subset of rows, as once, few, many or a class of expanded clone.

cdr3_nt: TGTGCCAGCAGTCTACAGGGGGCGCAGAATTCACCCCTCCACTTT
cdr3_aa: CASSLQGAQNSPLHF
clone_size: -
j_call: TRBJ1-6
v_call: TRBV25-1
d_call: TRBD1

cdr3_nt: TGTGCCAGCAGCTTACGGACTAGCGGGAGACAAGAGACCCAGTACTTC
cdr3_aa: CASSLRTSGRQETQYF
clone_size: few
j_call: TRBJ2-5
v_call: TRBV5-6
d_call: TRBD2

cdr3_nt: TGTGCCAGCAGCTCGGGACTAGCCCTACCCTCCACAGATACGCAGTATTTT
cdr3_aa: CASSSGLALPSTDTQYF
clone_size: -
j_call: TRBJ2-3
v_call: TRBV11-2
d_call: TRBD2

cdr3_nt: TGTGCCAGCAGCTTATCTCAGGGGTTATCCTACGAGCAGTACTTC
cdr3_aa: CASSLSQGLSYEQYF
clone_size: -
j_call: TRBJ2-7
v_call: TRBV7-2
d_call: -

cdr3_nt: TGTGCCAGCAGTCTGGGCGGGACAGTAGCCAATGAGCAGTTCTTC
cdr3_aa: CASSLGGTVANEQFF
clone_size: once
j_call: TRBJ2-1
v_call: TRBV28
d_call: -

cdr3_nt: TGTGCCAGCTCACCAGACGCAGGGTTGCGTGGCTACACCTTC
cdr3_aa: CASSPDAGLRGYTF
clone_size: -
j_call: TRBJ1-2
v_call: TRBV18
d_call: -

cdr3_nt: TGCGCCAGCAGGTCTCCAGGGGACGGCTACACCTTC
cdr3_aa: CASRSPGDGYTF
clone_size: few
j_call: TRBJ1-2
v_call: TRBV5-1
d_call: -

cdr3_nt: TGTGCCAGCAGTGACACCGGGACAGGGTCAGATACGCAGTATTTT
cdr3_aa: CASSDTGTGSDTQYF
clone_size: -
j_call: TRBJ2-3
v_call: TRBV6-4
d_call: TRBD1

cdr3_nt: TGCGCCAGCAGCCAAGATTCTGGGGCAGCCTTTTCCCCATACGAGCAGTACTTC
cdr3_aa: CASSQDSGAAFSPYEQYF
clone_size: few
j_call: TRBJ2-7
v_call: TRBV4-1
d_call: -

cdr3_nt: TGTGCCAGCAGCGTAGTAAGGGGCCCGGGTGAGCAGTTCTTC
cdr3_aa: CASSVVRGPGEQFF
clone_size: -
j_call: TRBJ2-1
v_call: TRBV9
d_call: -

cdr3_nt: TGTGCCAGCAGCCCCCGCGGGACTGGTGATGGCTACACCTTC
cdr3_aa: CASSPRGTGDGYTF
clone_size: -
j_call: TRBJ1-2
v_call: TRBV7-2
d_call: -

cdr3_nt: TGTGCCAGTAGTAAAAAAATCTACACTGAAGCTTTCTTT
cdr3_aa: CASSKKIYTEAFF
clone_size: -
j_call: TRBJ1-1
v_call: TRBV19
d_call: -

cdr3_nt: TGTGCCAGCAGCTGGGACAGCCGACTGTACTTC
cdr3_aa: CASSWDSRLYF
clone_size: -
j_call: TRBJ2-5
v_call: TRBV13
d_call: TRBD1

cdr3_nt: TGTGCCCCCCCCGCGTCGGTCCTGGTCCGACGGGAGCAGTACTTC
cdr3_aa: CAPPASVLVRREQYF
clone_size: -
j_call: TRBJ2-5
v_call: TRBV15
d_call: -

cdr3_nt: TGTGCCAGCAGTTACCGGGGGGGCGAGCAGTACTTC
cdr3_aa: CASSYRGGEQYF
clone_size: -
j_call: TRBJ2-7
v_call: TRBV6-5
d_call: TRBD2

cdr3_nt: TGTGCCAGCAGCATGACACCCGTCTATGGCTACACCTTC
cdr3_aa: CASSMTPVYGYTF
clone_size: few
j_call: TRBJ1-2
v_call: TRBV6-5
d_call: -

cdr3_nt: TGTGCCAGCAGCTTGAAGGGGGGGAGCGCTTTCTTT
cdr3_aa: CASSLKGGSAFF
clone_size: -
j_call: TRBJ1-1
v_call: TRBV13
d_call: -

cdr3_nt: TGCGCCAGCAGCTCTGAAATCGACTTCGAGCAGTACTTC
cdr3_aa: CASSSEIDFEQYF
clone_size: -
j_call: TRBJ2-7
v_call: TRBV5-1
d_call: -

cdr3_nt: TGTGCCAGCAGCAGCCGGGTAGCGTGGAACACTGAAGCTTTCTTT
cdr3_aa: CASSSRVAWNTEAFF
clone_size: -
j_call: TRBJ1-1
v_call: TRBV6-5
d_call: -

cdr3_nt: TGTGCCAGCAGTTTTCCCATAGACAGACCCTATGGCTACACCTTC
cdr3_aa: CASSFPIDRPYGYTF
clone_size: -
j_call: TRBJ1-2
v_call: TRBV5-6
d_call: -

cdr3_nt: TGTGCCAGCAGTTTGGGGCAGCCCCCCCTCTACGAGCAGTACTTC
cdr3_aa: CASSLGQPPLYEQYF
clone_size: -
j_call: TRBJ2-7
v_call: TRBV27
d_call: -

cdr3_nt: TGTTCCAGCAGCTTCTTACCGGGACAGGGGGCTGTCGAGCAGTACTTC
cdr3_aa: CSSSFLPGQGAVEQYF
clone_size: -
j_call: TRBJ2-7
v_call: TRBV7-9
d_call: TRBD1

cdr3_nt: TGTGCCAGCAGCCCGGACAGGGGTAGCAATCAGCCCCAGCATTTT
cdr3_aa: CASSPDRGSNQPQHF
clone_size: -
j_call: TRBJ1-5
v_call: TRBV7-9
d_call: TRBD1

cdr3_nt: TGTGCCAGCAGCCCGACCAGGATGAACTATGGCTACACCTTC
cdr3_aa: CASSPTRMNYGYTF
clone_size: -
j_call: TRBJ1-2
v_call: TRBV7-4
d_call: -

cdr3_nt: TGTGCCAGCAGCCATTCTAGCGGGGGCTTCAGAGTAAACACAGATACGCAGTATTTT
cdr3_aa: CASSHSSGGFRVNTDTQYF
clone_size: few
j_call: TRBJ2-3
v_call: TRBV16
d_call: TRBD2

cdr3_nt: TGCGCCAGCAGCTTGGGAACAGCCATCAATTCACCCCTCCACTTT
cdr3_aa: CASSLGTAINSPLHF
clone_size: few
j_call: TRBJ1-6
v_call: TRBV5-1
d_call: -

cdr3_nt: TGTGCCAGCAGCTATTCGGAGACGGTCTCCTACGAGCAGTACTTC
cdr3_aa: CASSYSETVSYEQYF
clone_size: -
j_call: TRBJ2-7
v_call: TRBV11-2
d_call: -

cdr3_nt: TGTGCCAGCAGCTTCGACAGTCCCAGCTCTGGAAACACCATATATTTT
cdr3_aa: CASSFDSPSSGNTIYF
clone_size: -
j_call: TRBJ1-3
v_call: TRBV14
d_call: -

cdr3_nt: TGTGCCAGCAGCTTAGCCCCCCCCGGACCGTCCCCTGGAGGCGAGACCCAGTACTTC
cdr3_aa: CASSLAPPGPSPGGETQYF
clone_size: -
j_call: TRBJ2-5
v_call: TRBV7-2
d_call: -

cdr3_nt: TGTGCCAGCAGCTTGGACAGGGAGCAGCCCCAGCATTTT
cdr3_aa: CASSLDREQPQHF
clone_size: -
j_call: TRBJ1-5
v_call: TRBV5-4
d_call: -

cdr3_nt: TGTGCCACCCAGGGACAGGGGATTAACTATGGCTACACCTTC
cdr3_aa: CATQGQGINYGYTF
clone_size: -
j_call: TRBJ1-2
v_call: TRBV19
d_call: TRBD1

cdr3_nt: TGTGCCAGCAGCCGACAGGGGGCGCCGGTATCTGGGGCCAACGGCCTGACTTTC
cdr3_aa: CASSRQGAPVSGANGLTF
clone_size: -
j_call: TRBJ2-6
v_call: TRBV27
d_call: TRBD1

cdr3_nt: TGCGCCAGCAGCTTGGGGACAGCGGGGCCCACAGATACGCAGTATTTT
cdr3_aa: CASSLGTAGPTDTQYF
clone_size: -
j_call: TRBJ2-3
v_call: TRBV5-1
d_call: -

cdr3_nt: TGTGCCAGCAGCCAAGCCGGGACTAGTGGTTCTGGGGCCAACGTCCTGACTTTC
cdr3_aa: CASSQAGTSGSGANVLTF
clone_size: few
j_call: TRBJ2-6
v_call: TRBV4-2
d_call: TRBD2

cdr3_nt: TGTTCCAGCAGCCTCCGGGGTGGTGAGCAGTTCTTC
cdr3_aa: CSSSLRGGEQFF
clone_size: -
j_call: TRBJ2-1
v_call: TRBV7-9
d_call: -

cdr3_nt: TGCGCCAGCAGCGGGGAGGGTGGGATGGCTGAAGCTTTCTTT
cdr3_aa: CASSGEGGMAEAFF
clone_size: -
j_call: TRBJ1-1
v_call: TRBV5-1
d_call: -

cdr3_nt: TGTGCCAGCAGCTTGTTTATGGGGCGGCGTTTTGACTATGGCTACACCTTC
cdr3_aa: CASSLFMGRRFDYGYTF
clone_size: few
j_call: TRBJ1-2
v_call: TRBV5-5
d_call: -

cdr3_nt: TGTGCCAGCAGCTTGGCTAATCGGGGAAGGGAACTGTTTTTT
cdr3_aa: CASSLANRGRELFF
clone_size: -
j_call: TRBJ1-4
v_call: TRBV5-6
d_call: -

cdr3_nt: TGTGCCAGCAGTGAGGGAGCGGGGGGCTCAGATACGCAGTATTTT
cdr3_aa: CASSEGAGGSDTQYF
clone_size: few
j_call: TRBJ2-3
v_call: TRBV6-4
d_call: TRBD2

cdr3_nt: TGCGCCAGCTCTGGAGGTCGCGGGGCGGGAAATGAGCAGTTCTTC
cdr3_aa: CASSGGRGAGNEQFF
clone_size: -
j_call: TRBJ2-1
v_call: TRBV5-1
d_call: -

cdr3_nt: TGTGCCAGCAGTTACGGTCTGAATCGGGGGGCCGGGGAGCTGTTTTTT
cdr3_aa: CASSYGLNRGAGELFF
clone_size: -
j_call: TRBJ2-2
v_call: TRBV6-8
d_call: TRBD2

cdr3_nt: TGTGCCAGCAGCTTTGCAGGGAACACTGAAGCTTTCTTT
cdr3_aa: CASSFAGNTEAFF
clone_size: few
j_call: TRBJ1-1
v_call: TRBV11-3
d_call: -

cdr3_nt: TGTGCCAACAGGGACCAGGGGGGAACCGGGGAGCTGTTTTTT
cdr3_aa: CANRDQGGTGELFF
clone_size: -
j_call: TRBJ2-2
v_call: TRBV2
d_call: -

cdr3_nt: TGCGCCAGCAGCAGAGAACGGGACAACCTGAACACTGAAGCTTTCTTT
cdr3_aa: CASSRERDNLNTEAFF
clone_size: -
j_call: TRBJ1-1
v_call: TRBV5-1
d_call: -

cdr3_nt: TGTGCCAGTAGTATAGGTACAGGGGCAGATACGCAGTATTTT
cdr3_aa: CASSIGTGADTQYF
clone_size: -
j_call: TRBJ2-3
v_call: TRBV19
d_call: TRBD1

cdr3_nt: TGTGCCAGCAGCCAGGGACTAGCGGGGGGACCGAACACCGGGGAGCTGTTTTTT
cdr3_aa: CASSQGLAGGPNTGELFF
clone_size: -
j_call: TRBJ2-2
v_call: TRBV5-4
d_call: TRBD2

cdr3_nt: TGTGCCAGCAGCGGGACAACTAACTATGGCTACACCTTC
cdr3_aa: CASSGTTNYGYTF
clone_size: once
j_call: TRBJ1-2
v_call: TRBV5-5
d_call: -

cdr3_nt: TGTGCCACCAGCAGAGGGGATGAAGGGGACAGGGATAATGGCTACACCTTC
cdr3_aa: CATSRGDEGDRDNGYTF
clone_size: -
j_call: TRBJ1-2
v_call: TRBV15
d_call: TRBD1

cdr3_nt: TGTTCCAGCAGCCACCCTGGAGGTGGTAGGGACACTGAAGCTTTCTTT
cdr3_aa: CSSSHPGGGRDTEAFF
clone_size: once
j_call: TRBJ1-1
v_call: TRBV7-9
d_call: -